The rows below give T cell receptor beta chains drawn from one sample of a study of CD8 T cells in ankylosing spondylitis. TCRdb ran MiXCR on the 5' RACE reads and lists one entry per CDR3 protein. The repertoire holds more than 500,000 distinct CDR3 sequences, about 5.7% seen once, with under 4.5% in the top ten. The sequenced sample consisted of blood, either unsorted or a sorted T cell fraction (not recorded which). These receptors were obtained from a male donor with ankylosing spondylitis. Both conserved end residues are part of each CDR3. A D gene is named only where the DNA matches it firmly. Rows may omit the clone size; those that give it use once, few, many or a size class.

j_gene	abundance	d_gene	v_gene	CDR3aa	CDR3nt
TRBJ1-2	many	TRBD1	TRBV29-1	CSVEEWGDRGGGYTF	TGCAGCGTTGAAGAGTGGGGTGACAGGGGAGGAGGCTACACCTTC
TRBJ1-2	many	.	TRBV4-3	CASSQDYPILGGYTF	TGCGCCAGCAGCCAAGATTATCCCATTTTGGGTGGCTACACCTTC
TRBJ2-3	many	.	TRBV4-3	CASSQRADTQYF	TGCGCCAGCAGTCAACGGGCAGATACGCAGTATTTT
TRBJ1-4	many	.	TRBV5-1	CASSSGLPSEKLFF	TGCGCCAGCAGCTCTGGCCTTCCCTCCGAAAAACTGTTTTTT
TRBJ1-1	many	.	TRBV20-1	CSAPSQGQAFF	TGCAGTGCGCCTAGTCAGGGCCAAGCTTTCTTT
TRBJ1-1	.	.	TRBV2	CASSEAPPPDTEAFF	TGTGCCAGCAGTGAAGCTCCCCCGCCGGACACTGAAGCTTTCTTT
TRBJ2-5	.	TRBD1	TRBV20-1	CSAEQGWETQYF	TGCAGTGCAGAACAGGGGTGGGAGACCCAGTACTTC
TRBJ2-5	many	TRBD1	TRBV29-1	CSVEQGARETQYF	TGCAGCGTTGAACAGGGGGCGCGTGAGACCCAGTACTTC
TRBJ2-3	few	TRBD1	TRBV24-1	CATTGVGTDTQYF	TGTGCCACTACAGGGGTCGGCACAGATACGCAGTATTTT
TRBJ2-3	many	TRBD2	TRBV20-1	CSAAAGGRRFTDTQYF	TGCAGTGCAGCGGCGGGGGGCCGTCGCTTCACAGATACGCAGTATTTT
TRBJ2-5	many	.	TRBV6-2/TRBV6-3	CASSNGPGREETQYF	TGTGCCAGCAGTAACGGCCCCGGAAGGGAGGAGACCCAGTACTTC
TRBJ1-2	many	.	TRBV20-1	CSAPGGPNYGYTF	TGCAGTGCCCCCGGAGGCCCTAACTATGGCTACACCTTC
TRBJ2-3	many	TRBD1	TRBV4-2	CASSQDGTGTSTDTQYF	TGTGCCAGCAGCCAAGATGGGACAGGGACTAGCACAGATACGCAGTATTTT
TRBJ2-3	few	.	TRBV6-5	CASSYYTQSTDTQYF	TGTGCCAGCAGTTACTACACCCAGTCCACAGATACGCAGTATTTT
TRBJ1-2	few	TRBD1	TRBV12-3/TRBV12-4	CTSSLFGGQGGDYGYTF	TGTACCAGCAGTTTATTCGGGGGACAGGGAGGCGACTATGGCTACACCTTC
TRBJ1-4	many	.	TRBV7-9	CASSRQGLNEKLFF	TGTGCCAGCAGCCGACAAGGCCTTAATGAAAAACTGTTTTTT
TRBJ2-1	many	TRBD1	TRBV5-1	CASSTGGIPYNEQFF	TGCGCCAGCAGTACAGGGGGGATCCCCTACAATGAGCAGTTCTTC
TRBJ1-1	many	.	TRBV5-1	CASSRGGVSTEAFF	TGCGCCAGCAGTAGAGGGGGAGTGAGCACTGAAGCTTTCTTT
TRBJ2-5	few	.	TRBV10-3	CAISVGWRETQYF	TGTGCCATCAGTGTGGGCTGGAGGGAGACCCAGTACTTC
TRBJ1-3	few	.	TRBV6-1	CASSEAIRVSGNTIYF	TGTGCCAGCAGTGAAGCAATCCGGGTCTCTGGAAACACCATATATTTT
TRBJ1-2	few	.	TRBV6-5	CASSYLQGDYYGYTF	TGTGCCAGCAGTTATCTGCAGGGCGATTACTATGGCTACACCTTC
TRBJ1-1	many	.	TRBV5-1	CASSLDSGPNTEAFF	TGCGCCAGCAGCTTGGATAGCGGACCAAACACTGAAGCTTTCTTT
TRBJ2-7	many	.	TRBV4-3	CASSQDRDQEYEQYF	TGCGCCAGCAGCCAAGATAGGGACCAGGAATACGAGCAGTACTTC
TRBJ2-3	.	.	TRBV2	CASLIGDTQYF	TGTGCCAGCCTCATAGGGGATACGCAGTATTTT
TRBJ2-7	many	.	TRBV6-2/TRBV6-3	CASSSFGQFDYEQYF	TGTGCCAGCAGTTCCTTCGGACAGTTTGACTACGAGCAGTACTTC
TRBJ2-5	many	.	TRBV7-3	CASSPRGPQETQYF	TGTGCCAGCAGCCCTCGGGGGCCCCAAGAGACCCAGTACTTC
TRBJ2-5	many	TRBD2	TRBV4-2	CASSPGTSGQETQYF	TGTGCCAGCAGCCCGGGGACTAGCGGCCAAGAGACCCAGTACTTC
TRBJ2-1	many	TRBD1	TRBV20-1	CSWRDRGQVQFF	TGCAGTTGGCGGGACAGGGGGCAGGTGCAGTTCTTC
TRBJ1-3	many	TRBD1	TRBV5-1	CASSSDREGNTIYF	TGCGCCAGCAGCTCCGACAGGGAAGGAAACACCATATATTTT
TRBJ2-3	.	TRBD2	TRBV27	CASSLYTAGAVTDTQYF	TGTGCCAGCAGTTTATACACCGCGGGAGCGGTCACAGATACGCAGTATTTT
TRBJ2-7	.	TRBD1	TRBV28	CASSGTDPYEQYF	TGTGCCAGCAGCGGGACAGACCCCTACGAGCAGTACTTC
TRBJ2-7	many	.	TRBV4-1	CASSPRDTVYEQYF	TGCGCCAGCAGCCCGCGGGACACAGTCTACGAGCAGTACTTC
TRBJ1-4	many	.	TRBV9	CASSVGDRVNEKLFF	TGTGCCAGCAGCGTAGGTGACAGAGTTAATGAAAAACTGTTTTTT
TRBJ2-2	many	.	TRBV7-3	CASSLRMAGELFF	TGTGCCAGCAGCTTAAGGATGGCCGGGGAGCTGTTTTTT
TRBJ2-3	many	TRBD2	TRBV27	CASRGLAGGPDGDTQYF	TGTGCCAGCAGGGGACTAGCGGGAGGGCCGGATGGAGATACGCAGTATTTT
TRBJ2-7	few	TRBD2	TRBV11-2	CASSTGLAGNHPFYEQYF	TGTGCCAGCAGCACGGGACTAGCGGGGAACCACCCCTTCTACGAGCAGTACTTC
TRBJ1-5	many	.	TRBV5-1	CASSFGGQGNQPQHF	TGCGCCAGCAGCTTCGGAGGGCAGGGCAATCAGCCCCAGCATTTT
TRBJ2-3	many	.	TRBV27	CASSLGATGGRTDTQYF	TGTGCCAGCAGTTTAGGGGCAACCGGAGGGCGCACAGATACGCAGTATTTT
TRBJ1-2	many	TRBD1	TRBV20-1	CSAEKGAQNGYTF	TGCAGTGCCGAGAAGGGGGCGCAGAATGGCTACACCTTC
TRBJ2-5	few	TRBD2	TRBV18	CASSPGLAVPDQETQYF	TGTGCCAGCTCCCCGGGACTAGCGGTACCCGACCAAGAGACCCAGTACTTC
TRBJ2-5	many	TRBD2	TRBV20-1	CSAHLAGLPQETQYF	TGCAGTGCCCATCTAGCGGGCTTACCCCAAGAGACCCAGTACTTC
TRBJ2-1	many	TRBD2	TRBV20-1	CSARVRGDEQFF	TGCAGTGCTAGGGTCCGGGGGGATGAGCAGTTCTTC
TRBJ2-7	.	.	TRBV7-2	CASSLDPSGFEQYF	TGTGCCAGCAGCTTAGATCCCTCGGGGTTCGAGCAGTACTTC
TRBJ2-1	.	TRBD2	TRBV10-1	CASSDQASGRSMQFF	TGCGCCAGCAGTGATCAGGCTAGCGGGAGGTCAATGCAGTTCTTC
TRBJ2-7	many	.	TRBV20-1	CSAGDTHYEQYF	TGCAGTGCTGGGGACACCCACTACGAGCAGTACTTC
TRBJ2-1	many	.	TRBV6-4	CASSVLAGSYNEQFF	TGTGCCAGCAGTGTCCTAGCAGGCTCCTACAATGAGCAGTTCTTC
TRBJ2-7	many	.	TRBV27	CASSSTRRPYEQYF	TGTGCCAGCAGTTCAACTAGGAGACCCTACGAGCAGTACTTC
TRBJ1-4	many	TRBD1	TRBV7-9	CAVDRVREKLFF	TGTGCCGTGGACAGGGTTCGCGAAAAACTGTTTTTT
TRBJ1-2	many	.	TRBV6-1	CASSLRDKPPYYTF	TGTGCCAGCAGCCTTCGGGACAAACCTCCCTACTACACCTTC
TRBJ1-6	many	.	TRBV11-2	CASRGRGTAGSPLHF	TGTGCCAGCAGGGGGCGGGGGACGGCCGGATCACCCCTCCACTTT
TRBJ1-1	few	TRBD1	TRBV25-1	CASLGPRTGHTEAFF	TGTGCCAGCCTCGGACCGCGGACAGGGCACACTGAAGCTTTCTTT
TRBJ2-2	many	.	TRBV10-3	CATAQDYTGELFF	TGTGCCACCGCGCAGGATTACACCGGGGAGCTGTTTTTT
TRBJ2-3	many	TRBD1	TRBV9	CASSVFRGLADTQYF	TGTGCCAGCAGCGTTTTCAGGGGGCTCGCAGATACGCAGTATTTT
TRBJ1-1	many	TRBD1	TRBV10-3	CAISESDRGSEAFF	TGTGCCATCAGTGAGTCCGACAGGGGGTCTGAAGCTTTCTTT
TRBJ2-3	many	.	TRBV4-3	CASSQDNPLLRADTQYF	TGCGCCAGCAGCCAAGATAACCCACTCCTAAGGGCAGATACGCAGTATTTT
TRBJ2-5	many	.	TRBV11-2	CASSLVGLRQPQRETQYF	TGTGCCAGCAGCTTAGTTGGCCTCCGACAGCCTCAGAGGGAGACCCAGTACTTC
TRBJ2-7	.	TRBD2	TRBV6-1	CASSEGTGTIFYEQYF	TGTGCCAGCAGTGAAGGGACCGGGACTATTTTCTACGAGCAGTACTTC
TRBJ1-2	.	.	TRBV5-1	CASSPRDTYYGYTF	TGCGCCAGCAGCCCCCGGGACACTTACTATGGCTACACCTTC
TRBJ2-3	many	TRBD2	TRBV5-5	CASSFPGGGKGQYF	TGTGCCAGCAGCTTCCCGGGAGGGGGAAAGGGGCAGTATTTT
TRBJ2-5	many	.	TRBV24-1	CATSDSRGGETQYF	TGTGCCACCAGTGATAGCAGGGGGGGAGAGACCCAGTACTTC